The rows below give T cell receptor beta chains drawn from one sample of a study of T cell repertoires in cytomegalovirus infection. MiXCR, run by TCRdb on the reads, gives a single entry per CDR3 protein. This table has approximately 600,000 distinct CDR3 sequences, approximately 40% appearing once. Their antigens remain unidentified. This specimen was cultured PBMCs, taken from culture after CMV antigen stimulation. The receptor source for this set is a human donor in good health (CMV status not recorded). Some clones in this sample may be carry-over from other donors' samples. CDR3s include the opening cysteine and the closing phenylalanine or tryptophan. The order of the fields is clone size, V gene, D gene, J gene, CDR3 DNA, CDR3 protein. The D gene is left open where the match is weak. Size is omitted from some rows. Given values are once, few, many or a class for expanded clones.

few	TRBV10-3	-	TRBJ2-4	TGTGCCATCAGTGACCGACAGGGAGGAATAGCCAAAAACATTCAGTACTTC	CAISDRQGGIAKNIQYF
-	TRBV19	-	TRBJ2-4	TGTGCCACCAGAGAGGGGAACATTCAGTACTTC	CATREGNIQYF
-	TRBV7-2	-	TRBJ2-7	TGTGCCAGCAGCTTGTATGGCAGACTCTACGAGCAGTACTTC	CASSLYGRLYEQYF
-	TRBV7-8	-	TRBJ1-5	TGTGCCAGCACCCCGACAAATAGCAATCAGCCCCAGCATTTT	CASTPTNSNQPQHF
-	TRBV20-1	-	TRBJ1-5	TGCAGTGCTAGCACAGGGTATTCCCAGCCCCAGCATTTT	CSASTGYSQPQHF
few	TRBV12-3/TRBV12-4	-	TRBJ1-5	TGTGCCAGCAGCCGGGCTGGGCCCCAGCATTTT	CASSRAGPQHF
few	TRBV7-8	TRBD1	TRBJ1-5	TGTGCCAGCAGCTTAAGACAGGGGTTAGGCCAGCCCCAGCATTTT	CASSLRQGLGQPQHF
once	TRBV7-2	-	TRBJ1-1	TGTGCCAGCAGCTCCCGATTCCGGGGCACTGAAGCTTTCTTT	CASSSRFRGTEAFF
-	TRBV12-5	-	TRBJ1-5	TGTGCTAGTGGTTTGTCAGGGGTAGATCAGCCCCAGCATTTT	CASGLSGVDQPQHF
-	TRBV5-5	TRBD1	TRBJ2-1	TGTGCCAGCAGCTTAGAACAGGGGGAGAATGAGCAGTTCTTC	CASSLEQGENEQFF
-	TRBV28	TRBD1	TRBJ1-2	TGTGCCAGCAGTTTCGGACAGGCTAACTATGGCTACACCTTC	CASSFGQANYGYTF
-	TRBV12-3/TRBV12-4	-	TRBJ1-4	TGTGCCAGCACCGAGCTAACGGTACAAACCCCTACGGGTGAAAAACTGTTTTTT	CASTELTVQTPTGEKLFF
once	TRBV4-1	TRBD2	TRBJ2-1	TGCGCCAGCAGCCAAGTACCGGGAGGCTCCTACAATGAGCAGTTCTTC	CASSQVPGGSYNEQFF
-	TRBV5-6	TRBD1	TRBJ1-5	TGTGCCAGCAGCTCCCGGGACAGGGGGAATCAGCCCCAGCATTTT	CASSSRDRGNQPQHF
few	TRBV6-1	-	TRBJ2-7	TGTGCCAGCAGTGAACTGGGCCACGAGCAGTACTTC	CASSELGHEQYF
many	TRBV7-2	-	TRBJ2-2	TGTGCCAGCAGCCAGGCCCTGGGGGGGCCCGACGGGGAGCTGTTTTTT	CASSQALGGPDGELFF
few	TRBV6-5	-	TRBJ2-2	TGTGCCAGCTCCCGGGAAGCCGGGGAGCTGTTTTTT	CASSREAGELFF
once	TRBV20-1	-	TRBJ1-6	TGCAGTGCTATCAGGGGTATGGGCTCACCCCTCCACTTT	CSAIRGMGSPLHF
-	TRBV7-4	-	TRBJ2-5	TGTGCCAGCAGCTTAATCCGGGACCGACAAGAGACCCAGTACTTC	CASSLIRDRQETQYF
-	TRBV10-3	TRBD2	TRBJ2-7	TGTGCCATCAGTATAGCTAGCGGCTACGAGCAGTACTTC	CAISIASGYEQYF
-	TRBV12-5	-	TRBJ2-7	TGTGCTAGTGGCCCGCTCGAAGGGGGGAGCTCCTACGAGCAGTACTTC	CASGPLEGGSSYEQYF
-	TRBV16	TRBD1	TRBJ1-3	TGTGCCAGCAGCCACGACAGGGTTTCTGGAAACACCATATATTTT	CASSHDRVSGNTIYF
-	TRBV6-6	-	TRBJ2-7	TGTGCCACCACCCCCGGCAGATACCTAACCTACGAGCAGTACTTC	CATTPGRYLTYEQYF